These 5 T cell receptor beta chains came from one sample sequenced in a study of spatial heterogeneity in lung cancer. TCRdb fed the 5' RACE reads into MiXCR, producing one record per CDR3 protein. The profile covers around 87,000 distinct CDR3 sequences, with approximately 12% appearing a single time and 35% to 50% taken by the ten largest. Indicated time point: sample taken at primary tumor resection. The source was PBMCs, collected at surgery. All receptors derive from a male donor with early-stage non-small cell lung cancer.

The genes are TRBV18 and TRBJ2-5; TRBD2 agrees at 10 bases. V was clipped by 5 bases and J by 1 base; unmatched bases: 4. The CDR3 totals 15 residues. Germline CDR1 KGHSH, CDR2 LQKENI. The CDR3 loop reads CASSTVAGGQETQYF. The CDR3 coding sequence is TGTGCCAGCTCAACCGTAGCGGGGGGCCAAGAGACCCAGTACTTC.

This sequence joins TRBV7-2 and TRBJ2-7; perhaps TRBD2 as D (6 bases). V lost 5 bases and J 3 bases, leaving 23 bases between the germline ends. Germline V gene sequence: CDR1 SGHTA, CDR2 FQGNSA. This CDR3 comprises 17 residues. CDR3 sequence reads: CASSPSRRQAEGYEQYF. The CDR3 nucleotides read TGTGCCAGCAGCCCGAGCCGGCGGCAAGCGGAGGGCTACGAGCAGTACTTC.

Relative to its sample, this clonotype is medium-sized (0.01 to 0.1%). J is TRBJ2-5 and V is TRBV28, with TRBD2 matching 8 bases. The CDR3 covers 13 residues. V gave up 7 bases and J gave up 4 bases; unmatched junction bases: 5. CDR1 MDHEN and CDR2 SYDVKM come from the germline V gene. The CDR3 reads CASKREMGETQYF. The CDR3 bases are TGTGCCAGCAAGCGGGAGATGGGAGAGACCCAGTACTTC.

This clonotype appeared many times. CDR3 DNA: TGCAGCGAAACCACGAATACGCAGTATTTT. This gives the protein CSETTNTQYF. The chain joins TRBV29-1 to TRBJ2-3; D not certain. V was clipped by 7 bases and J by 7 bases, with 9 bases between them. This CDR3 has 10 residues. Per the germline V gene, CDR1 is SQVTM and CDR2 is ANQGSEA.

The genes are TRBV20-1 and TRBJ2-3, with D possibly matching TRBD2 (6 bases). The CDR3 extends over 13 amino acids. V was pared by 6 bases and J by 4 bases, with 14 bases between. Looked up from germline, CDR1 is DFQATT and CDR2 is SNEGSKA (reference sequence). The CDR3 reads CSARTGAPDTQYF. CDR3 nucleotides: TGCAGTGCACGGACGGGAGCACCAGATACGCAGTATTTT.